This TCR beta chain originates from a study of T cell changes during pregnancy in multiple sclerosis. Sequencing was performed with immunoSEQ multiplex PCR; in TCRdb, only in-frame clones are kept and a portion is missing. The sample records approximately 85,000 clones, about 94% being singletons. The V and J ends lost 0 bases and 8 bases respectively, with 11 bases between them. CDR1 is SGHRS and CDR2 is YFSETQ in the germline V gene. The CDR3 has 14 amino acids. The TCR originated in a female donor with multiple sclerosis, enrolled in a pregnancy study. Sequencing used peripheral blood, obtained in the third trimester of pregnancy. The rearrangement joins TRBV5-1 to TRBJ2-2; no reliable D call. The CDR3 loop is CASSLDTAAGELFF. The CDR3 DNA is TGCGCCAGCAGCTTGGATACGGCGGCGGGGGAGCTGTTTTTT.